The present entry profiles one T cell receptor beta chain with its context. Trimming at V came to 7 bases and at J to 2 bases, leaving 7 bases not matched to a gene. This CDR3 is 15 amino acids long. CDR1 SEHNR and CDR2 FQNEAQ come from the germline V gene (reference sequence). Sequencing was performed with immunoSEQ multiplex PCR; in TCRdb, only in-frame clones are kept and a portion is missing. This sample has more than 140,000 clones, with about 83% found just once. This record belongs to a study of blood T cell repertoires in COVID-19. About the research overall: Samples of COVID-19 (acute and convalescent) were obtained from the United States, Italy and Spain. PBMCs, B-cell-depleted T cells, or T cells were the source of the cDNA or gDNA that made up the material.

The chain carries TRBV7-9 and TRBJ2-7, with TRBD2 matching over 11 bases. The sample taken for sequencing was peripheral blood. This receptor was taken from a human donor in a cohort sampled during active COVID-19. CDR3 nucleotides: TGTGCCAGCACGTTTAGCGGGAGGGCCCCCTACGAGCAGTACTTC. Translating gives CASTFSGRAPYEQYF.